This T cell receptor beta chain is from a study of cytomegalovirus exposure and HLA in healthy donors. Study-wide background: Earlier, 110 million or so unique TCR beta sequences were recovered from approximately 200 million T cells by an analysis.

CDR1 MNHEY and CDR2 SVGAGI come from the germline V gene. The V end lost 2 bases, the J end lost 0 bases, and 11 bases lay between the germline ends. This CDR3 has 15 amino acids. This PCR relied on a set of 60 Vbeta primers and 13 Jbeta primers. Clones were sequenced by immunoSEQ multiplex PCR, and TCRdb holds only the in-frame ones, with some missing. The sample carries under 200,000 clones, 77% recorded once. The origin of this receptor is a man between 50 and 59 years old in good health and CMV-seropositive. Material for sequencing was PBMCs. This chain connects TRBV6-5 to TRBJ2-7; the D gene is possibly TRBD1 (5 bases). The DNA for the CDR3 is TGTGCCAGCAGTTACCAAGACAGTAGCTCCTACGAGCAGTACTTC. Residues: CASSYQDSSSYEQYF.